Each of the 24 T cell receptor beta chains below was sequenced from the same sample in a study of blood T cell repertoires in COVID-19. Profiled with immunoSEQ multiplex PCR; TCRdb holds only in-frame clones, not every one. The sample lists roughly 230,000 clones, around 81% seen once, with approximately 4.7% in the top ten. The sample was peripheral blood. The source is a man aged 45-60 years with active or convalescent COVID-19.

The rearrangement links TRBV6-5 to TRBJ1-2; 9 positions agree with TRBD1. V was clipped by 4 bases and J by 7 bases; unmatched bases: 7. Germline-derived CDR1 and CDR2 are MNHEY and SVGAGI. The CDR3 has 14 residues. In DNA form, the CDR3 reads TGTGCCAGCAGTTTTTCACAGGGGGCTAGTGGCTACACCTTC. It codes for CASSFSQGASGYTF.

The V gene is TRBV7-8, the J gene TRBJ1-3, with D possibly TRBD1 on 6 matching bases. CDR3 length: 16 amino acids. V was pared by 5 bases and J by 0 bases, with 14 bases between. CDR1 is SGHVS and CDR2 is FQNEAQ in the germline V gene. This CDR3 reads CASSTRQVPSGNTIYF. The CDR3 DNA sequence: TGTGCCAGCAGCACCCGACAGGTTCCCTCTGGAAACACCATATATTTT.

The CDR3 here is CASTRQGGNEKLFF. In nucleotides, the CDR3 is TGTGCCAGTACCCGCCAGGGTGGAAATGAAAAACTGTTTTTT. The chain links TRBV7-2 to TRBJ1-4, with a possible D match to TRBD1 (5 bases). Deletions cut 9 bases from V and 5 bases from J, with 16 bases between. The CDR3 is made up of 14 amino acids. Germline V CDR1 and CDR2: SGHTA, FQGNSA. The whole variable domain, filled in from reference TRBV7-2 and TRBJ1-4, reads GAGVSQSPSNKVTEKGKDVELRCDPISGHTALYWYRQSLGQGLEFLIYFQGNSAPDKSGLPSDRFSAERTGGSVSTLTIQRTQQEDSAVYLCASTRQGGNEKLFFGSGTQLSVL.

The CDR3 is CASSLLARNTDTQYF. The CDR3 coding sequence is TGTGCCAGCAGTTTATTAGCTAGGAACACAGATACGCAGTATTTT. The chain carries TRBV28 and TRBJ2-3; D gene ambiguous. V lost 1 base to trimming and J lost 2 bases, with 10 bases between them. Per the germline V gene, CDR1 is MDHEN and CDR2 is SYDVKM. CDR3 length: 15 amino acids.

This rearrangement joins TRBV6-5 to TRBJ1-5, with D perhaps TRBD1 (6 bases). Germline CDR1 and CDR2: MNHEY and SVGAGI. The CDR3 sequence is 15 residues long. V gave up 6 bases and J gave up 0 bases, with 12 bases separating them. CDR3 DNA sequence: TGTGCCAGCAGACCACAGGGCTATAGCAATCAGCCCCAGCATTTT. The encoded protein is CASRPQGYSNQPQHF.

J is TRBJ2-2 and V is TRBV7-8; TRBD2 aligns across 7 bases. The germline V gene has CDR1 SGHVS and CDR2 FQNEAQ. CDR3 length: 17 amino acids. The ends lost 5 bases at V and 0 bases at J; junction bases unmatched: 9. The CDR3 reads CASSRGGAGPNTGELFF. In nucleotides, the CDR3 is TGTGCCAGCAGCCGCGGGGGTGCAGGCCCGAACACCGGGGAGCTGTTTTTT. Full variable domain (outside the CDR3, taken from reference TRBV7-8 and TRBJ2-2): GAGVSQSPRYKVAKRGQDVALRCDPISGHVSLFWYQQALGQGPEFLTYFQNEAQLDKSGLPSDRFFAERPEGSVSTLKIQRTQQEDSAVYLCASSRGGAGPNTGELFFGEGSRLTVL.

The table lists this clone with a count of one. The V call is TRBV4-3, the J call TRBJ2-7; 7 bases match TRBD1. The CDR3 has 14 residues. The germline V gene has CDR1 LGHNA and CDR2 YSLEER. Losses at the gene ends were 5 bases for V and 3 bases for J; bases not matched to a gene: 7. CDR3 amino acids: CASSTRTGSYEQYF. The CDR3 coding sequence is TGCGCCAGCAGCACCCGGACAGGAAGCTACGAGCAGTACTTC.

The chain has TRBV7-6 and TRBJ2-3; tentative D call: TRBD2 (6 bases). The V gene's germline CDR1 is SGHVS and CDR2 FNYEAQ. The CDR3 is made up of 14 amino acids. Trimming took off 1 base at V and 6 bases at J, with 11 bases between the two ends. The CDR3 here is CASSLVSGGDTQYF. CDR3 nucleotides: TGTGCCAGCAGCTTAGTTTCTGGGGGGGATACGCAGTATTTT.

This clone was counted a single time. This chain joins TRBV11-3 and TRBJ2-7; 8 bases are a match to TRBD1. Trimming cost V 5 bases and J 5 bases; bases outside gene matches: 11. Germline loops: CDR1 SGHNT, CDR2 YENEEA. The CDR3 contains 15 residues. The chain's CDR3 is CASSPGGAGGNEQYF. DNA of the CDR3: TGTGCCAGCAGCCCCGGTGGGGCAGGGGGCAACGAGCAGTACTTC.

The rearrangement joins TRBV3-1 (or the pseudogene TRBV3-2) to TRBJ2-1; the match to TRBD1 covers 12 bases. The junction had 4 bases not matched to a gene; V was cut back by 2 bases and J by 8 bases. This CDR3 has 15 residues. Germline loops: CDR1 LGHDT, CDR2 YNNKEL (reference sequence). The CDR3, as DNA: TGTGCCAGCAGCCAAATGGGACAGGGGGCCTATGAGCAGTTCTTC. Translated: CASSQMGQGAYEQFF.

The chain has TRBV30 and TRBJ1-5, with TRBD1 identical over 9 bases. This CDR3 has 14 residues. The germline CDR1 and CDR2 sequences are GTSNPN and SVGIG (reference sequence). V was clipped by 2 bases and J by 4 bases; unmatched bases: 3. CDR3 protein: CAWSPGTGNQPQHF. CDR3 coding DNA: TGTGCCTGGAGTCCCGGGACAGGGAATCAGCCCCAGCATTTT.

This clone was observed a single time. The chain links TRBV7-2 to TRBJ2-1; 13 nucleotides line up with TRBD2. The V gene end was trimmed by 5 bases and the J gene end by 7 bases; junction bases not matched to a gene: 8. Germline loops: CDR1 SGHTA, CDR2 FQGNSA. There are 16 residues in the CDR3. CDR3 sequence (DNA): TGTGCCAGCAGCCGCACTAGCGGGGGGGCCGGGAATGAGCAGTTCTTC. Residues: CASSRTSGGAGNEQFF.

DNA for the CDR3: TGTGCCAGCAGCCAAGGGGGAGGGACCTTCACCGGGGAGCTGTTTTTT. Residues: CASSQGGGTFTGELFF. The chain recombines TRBV4-2 with TRBJ2-2; 7 bases align to TRBD2. The CDR3 length is 16 residues. The trim removed 1 base at V and 4 bases at J, leaving 6 bases unmatched. Germline V gene lookup returns CDR1 LGHNA and CDR2 YNFKEQ.

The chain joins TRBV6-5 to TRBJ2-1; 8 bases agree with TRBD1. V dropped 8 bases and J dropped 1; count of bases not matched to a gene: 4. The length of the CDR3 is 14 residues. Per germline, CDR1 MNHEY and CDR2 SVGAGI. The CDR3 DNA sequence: TGTGCCAGCTCAGGGGGCGGATCCTACAATGAGCAGTTCTTC. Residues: CASSGGGSYNEQFF.

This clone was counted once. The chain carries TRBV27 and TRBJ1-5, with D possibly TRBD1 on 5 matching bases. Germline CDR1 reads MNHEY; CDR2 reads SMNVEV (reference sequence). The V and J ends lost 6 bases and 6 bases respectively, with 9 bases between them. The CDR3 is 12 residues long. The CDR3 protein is CASSQGSQPQHF. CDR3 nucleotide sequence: TGTGCCAGCAGCCAGGGTAGTCAGCCCCAGCATTTT.

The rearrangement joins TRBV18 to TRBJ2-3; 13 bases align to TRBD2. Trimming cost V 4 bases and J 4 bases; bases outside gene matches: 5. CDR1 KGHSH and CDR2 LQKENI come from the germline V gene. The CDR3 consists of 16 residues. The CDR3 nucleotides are TGTGCCAGCTCACAAGGACTAGCGGGGGCGTCAGATACGCAGTATTTT. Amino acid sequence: CASSQGLAGASDTQYF.

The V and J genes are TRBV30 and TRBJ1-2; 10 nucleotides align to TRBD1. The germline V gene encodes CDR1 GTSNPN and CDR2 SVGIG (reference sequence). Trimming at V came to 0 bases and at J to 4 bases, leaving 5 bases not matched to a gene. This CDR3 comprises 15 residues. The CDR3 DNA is TGTGCCTGGAGTGTCGGGACAGGGGTTTCCTATGGCTACACCTTC. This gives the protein CAWSVGTGVSYGYTF.

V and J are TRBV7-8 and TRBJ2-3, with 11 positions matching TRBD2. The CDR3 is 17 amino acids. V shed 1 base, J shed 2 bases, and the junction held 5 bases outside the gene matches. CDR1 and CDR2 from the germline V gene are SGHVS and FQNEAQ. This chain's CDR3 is CASSLGLAGGLTDTQYF. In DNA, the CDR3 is TGTGCCAGCAGCTTAGGGCTAGCGGGGGGCCTCACAGATACGCAGTATTTT.

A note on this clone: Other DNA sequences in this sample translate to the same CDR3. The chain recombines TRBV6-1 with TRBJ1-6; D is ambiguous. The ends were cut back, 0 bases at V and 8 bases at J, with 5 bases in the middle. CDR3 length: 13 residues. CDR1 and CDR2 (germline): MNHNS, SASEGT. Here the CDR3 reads CASSEARDSPLHF. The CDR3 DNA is TGTGCCAGCAGTGAAGCGAGGGATTCACCCCTCCACTTT.

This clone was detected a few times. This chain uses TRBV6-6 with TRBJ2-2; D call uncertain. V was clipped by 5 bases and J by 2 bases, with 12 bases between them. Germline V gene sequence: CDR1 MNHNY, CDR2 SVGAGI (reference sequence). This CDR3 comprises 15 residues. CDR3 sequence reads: CASSRLLENTGELFF. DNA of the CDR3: TGTGCCAGCAGTCGCCTCCTAGAAAACACCGGGGAGCTGTTTTTT.

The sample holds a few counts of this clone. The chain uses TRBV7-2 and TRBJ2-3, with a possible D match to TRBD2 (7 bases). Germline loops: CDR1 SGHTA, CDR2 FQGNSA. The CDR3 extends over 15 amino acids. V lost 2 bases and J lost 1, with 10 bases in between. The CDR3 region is CASSLLGGGTDTQYF. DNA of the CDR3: TGTGCCAGCAGCTTATTAGGGGGGGGCACAGATACGCAGTATTTT.

The CDR3 protein is CASSSQGATGNTIYF. DNA for the CDR3: TGTGCCAGTAGTTCTCAGGGGGCAACGGGAAACACCATATATTTT. The genes are TRBV19 and TRBJ1-3; 8 bases are shared with TRBD1. Germline loops: CDR1 LNHDA, CDR2 SQIVND (reference sequence). The CDR3 contains 15 residues. Trimming took 5 bases from V and 4 from J; bases not matched to a gene: 7.

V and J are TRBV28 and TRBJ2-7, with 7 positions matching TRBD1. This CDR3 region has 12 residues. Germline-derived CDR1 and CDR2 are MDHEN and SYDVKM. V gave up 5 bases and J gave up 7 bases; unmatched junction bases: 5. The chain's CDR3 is CASSIPGQEQYF. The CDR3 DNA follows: TGTGCCAGCAGTATACCGGGACAGGAGCAGTACTTC.

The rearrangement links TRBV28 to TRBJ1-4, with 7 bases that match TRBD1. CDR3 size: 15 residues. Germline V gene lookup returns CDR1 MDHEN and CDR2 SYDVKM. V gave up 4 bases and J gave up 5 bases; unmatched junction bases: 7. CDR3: CASSSPTGRNEKLFF. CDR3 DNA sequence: TGTGCCAGCAGTTCCCCGACAGGGAGAAATGAAAAACTGTTTTTT.